The rows below give T cell receptor beta chains drawn from one sample of a study of human T cells and chemical hapten exposure. From the RACE reads, TCRdb called clonotypes with MiXCR, one entry per CDR3 protein. The sample yields some 97,000 distinct CDR3 sequences, around 25% seen once. Specimen: whole blood, collected in connection with sensitization to the hapten diphenylcyclopropenone (DPC). These receptor sequences come from a man in his forties with alopecia areata. Some clones in this sample may be carry-over from other donors' samples. The CDR3 runs from the conserved cysteine through the conserved F or W. D genes are given only for firm matches. Not all rows give a size; the values are once, few, many and, for expanded clones, a class.

d_gene	abundance	v_gene	j_gene	CDR3nt	CDR3aa
NA	NA	TRBV30	TRBJ2-5	TGTGCCTGGAGCCGGGACTACCAAGAGACCCAGTACTTC	CAWSRDYQETQYF
NA	NA	TRBV6-5	TRBJ2-5	TGTGCCAGCAGCTTATCTACGGGAGAGACCCAGTACTTC	CASSLSTGETQYF
TRBD1	few	TRBV5-1	TRBJ2-3	TGCGCCAGCAGCTTGGTAGAGACAGGGCCCACAGATACGCAGTATTTT	CASSLVETGPTDTQYF
NA	few	TRBV7-9	TRBJ2-1	TGTGCCAGCAGCCCACCTGCGGGCCCCTCCTACAATGAGCAGTTCTTC	CASSPPAGPSYNEQFF
NA	many	TRBV10-3	TRBJ2-3	TGTGCCATACAGGGCGCGGGAGACCCAGATACGCAGTATTTT	CAIQGAGDPDTQYF
TRBD2	once	TRBV28	TRBJ2-3	TGTGCCAGCCGAGTTTTGGAGACGGGACTAGCAGATACGCAGTATTTT	CASRVLETGLADTQYF
NA	NA	TRBV7-9	TRBJ1-5	TGTGCCAGCAGCTTAATGGTTACCGGTCAGCCCCAGCATTTT	CASSLMVTGQPQHF
TRBD2	NA	TRBV28	TRBJ2-3	TGTGCCAGCGTGGTCGGGGGGAGTGCAGATACGCAGTATTTT	CASVVGGSADTQYF
NA	few	TRBV28	TRBJ2-1	TGTGCCAGCAGTTTATCAGGCAATGAGCAGTTCTTC	CASSLSGNEQFF
TRBD1	NA	TRBV9	TRBJ2-7	TGTGCCAGCAGCGGAAGACAGGGCTACGAGCAGTACTTC	CASSGRQGYEQYF
NA	NA	TRBV3-1	TRBJ2-3	TGTGCCAGCAGCCGGCATGGCGGGACCACAGATACGCAGTATTTT	CASSRHGGTTDTQYF
TRBD1	NA	TRBV20-1	TRBJ1-5	TGCAGTGCTAGGTCGCTTTTGGGGACAGGGTCCAATCAGCCCCAGCATTTT	CSARSLLGTGSNQPQHF
NA	few	TRBV5-1	TRBJ2-3	TGCGCCAGCAGCTTGGGGAACGTAGCGAGATACCCAGATACGCAGTATTTT	CASSLGNVARYPDTQYF
NA	NA	TRBV7-9	TRBJ2-6	TGTGCCAGCAGCCCCCGGGGGAGAACTCAGACTGGGGCCAACGTCCTGACTTTC	CASSPRGRTQTGANVLTF
TRBD1	NA	TRBV12-3/TRBV12-4	TRBJ2-7	TGTGCCAGCAGTTATGGGACAGGAATGGGTGAGCAGTACTTC	CASSYGTGMGEQYF
NA	few	TRBV28	TRBJ2-6	TGTGCCAGCAGTCCAAGTTGGTCTCGGGGCTCTGGGGCCAACGTCCTGACTTTC	CASSPSWSRGSGANVLTF
TRBD2	NA	TRBV12-3/TRBV12-4	TRBJ2-1	TGTGCCAGCAGCGGAAGCGGGATTATCAACAATGAGCAGTTCTTC	CASSGSGIINNEQFF
NA	NA	TRBV11-1	TRBJ2-7	TGTGCCAGCAGTCTACGGTCGCTCTCCTACGAGCAGTACTTC	CASSLRSLSYEQYF
TRBD2	medium-sized	TRBV20-1	TRBJ2-4	TGCAGTGCTCGGACTAGCGGAAACAAAAACATTCAGTACTTC	CSARTSGNKNIQYF
NA	NA	TRBV6-5	TRBJ2-1	TGTGCCAGCAGTTACTCGATGGGGGAAGAGCAGTTCTTC	CASSYSMGEEQFF
NA	NA	TRBV20-1	TRBJ1-6	TGCAGTGCTAGAGATCTCCAGAGCTCCTATAATTCACCCCTCCACTTT	CSARDLQSSYNSPLHF
TRBD2	few	TRBV27	TRBJ2-1	TGTGCCAGTAGATTCACGTCCCTGACTAGCGGGGACGAATACAATGAGCAGTTCTTC	CASRFTSLTSGDEYNEQFF
TRBD1	few	TRBV12-3/TRBV12-4	TRBJ2-5	TGTGCCAGCACCATAACAGGGGGCCAAGAGACCCAGTACTTC	CASTITGGQETQYF
NA	few	TRBV10-3	TRBJ2-7	TGTGCCATCAGTGGGGGTTGGGTTAAGAGCGAGCAGTACTTC	CAISGGWVKSEQYF
TRBD1	few	TRBV29-1	TRBJ1-2	TGCAGCGTTGAAAAAGGGGACAGGGTGGATGGCTACACCTTC	CSVEKGDRVDGYTF
NA	few	TRBV6-5	TRBJ2-1	TGTGCCAGCATGCCCCCGACAGGTAGCTACAATGAGCAGTTCTTC	CASMPPTGSYNEQFF
NA	NA	TRBV3-1	TRBJ2-2	TGTGCCAGCAGCCTGGGGGCGACCGGGGAGCTGTTTTTT	CASSLGATGELFF
TRBD1	NA	TRBV9	TRBJ2-5	TGTGCCAGCAGCAGGGGACAGGGAGAGGAGACCCAGTACTTC	CASSRGQGEETQYF
NA	NA	TRBV27	TRBJ2-7	TGTGCCAGCGGATACTCCTACGAGCAGTACTTC	CASGYSYEQYF
NA	NA	TRBV7-2	TRBJ1-4	TGTGCCAGCAGCTATGACTTAAATGAAAAACTGTTTTTT	CASSYDLNEKLFF
TRBD2	NA	TRBV5-1	TRBJ2-3	TGCGCCAGCAGCTTGGCGGCGGGAGCCCCAGATACGCAGTATTTT	CASSLAAGAPDTQYF
NA	once	TRBV3-1	TRBJ2-7	TGTGCCAGCAGCCAAGATGCAGCAGCCTACGAGCAGTACTTC	CASSQDAAAYEQYF
NA	NA	TRBV7-9	TRBJ2-3	TGTGCCAGCAGCTTACCCCGGGCCTTAGGCGCAGATACGCAGTATTTT	CASSLPRALGADTQYF
TRBD2	NA	TRBV27	TRBJ2-2	TGTGCCAGCAGCTCTCAGGCGGGAGGTCTCACCGGGGAGCTGTTTTTT	CASSSQAGGLTGELFF
NA	NA	TRBV29-1	TRBJ2-7	TGCAGCGCCGGGTTAGGCAACTACGAGCAGTACTTC	CSAGLGNYEQYF
TRBD1	NA	TRBV24-1	TRBJ2-1	TGTGCCACCAGTGATTGGGACAGTATTACCTACAATGAGCAGTTCTTC	CATSDWDSITYNEQFF
NA	few	TRBV7-2	TRBJ1-2	TGTGCCAGCAGCTCACGTCAGGGGATTGGCTACACCTTC	CASSSRQGIGYTF
NA	NA	TRBV20-1	TRBJ2-3	TGCAGTGCTAGAGATGAGGCGGGTACGCAGTATTTT	CSARDEAGTQYF
TRBD1	NA	TRBV12-3/TRBV12-4	TRBJ1-6	TGTGCCAGCAGTCCCCAAGGACAGGGGAATAATTCACCCCTCCACTTT	CASSPQGQGNNSPLHF
TRBD2	NA	TRBV11-1	TRBJ2-1	TGTGCCAGCAGCCCGCGACTAGCGGGAGTGGACAATGAGCAGTTCTTC	CASSPRLAGVDNEQFF
TRBD2	NA	TRBV24-1	TRBJ2-1	TGTGCCACCTCCGGGACTAGCGGCCTGAATGAGCAGTTCTTC	CATSGTSGLNEQFF
NA	NA	TRBV12-3/TRBV12-4	TRBJ2-2	TGTGCCAGCAGTCCCGGGACATTCGAAAACACCGGGGAGCTGTTTTTT	CASSPGTFENTGELFF
NA	NA	TRBV5-6	TRBJ2-3	TGTGCCAGCAGCATACTAGCTTGGAGTAGCACAGATACGCAGTATTTT	CASSILAWSSTDTQYF
NA	few	TRBV2	TRBJ2-7	TGTGCCAGCAGTGAAACGGTGGGTTACGAGCAGTACTTC	CASSETVGYEQYF
NA	NA	TRBV24-1	TRBJ2-5	TGTGCCACCAGTGAGCACGGAGGGACCCAGTACTTC	CATSEHGGTQYF
TRBD1	NA	TRBV2	TRBJ2-5	TGTGCCAGCGCCGGGACAGGCGCACAAGAGACCCAGTACTTC	CASAGTGAQETQYF
NA	many	TRBV27	TRBJ2-7	TGTGCCAGCAGTTTCCGACAGGGAGGCAGCGAGCAGTACTTC	CASSFRQGGSEQYF
TRBD1	NA	TRBV6-5	TRBJ1-1	TGTGCCAGCAGAAACAGGGGGCGGCTGTATGTGGACACTGAAGCTTTCTTT	CASRNRGRLYVDTEAFF
TRBD1	few	TRBV14	TRBJ1-6	TGTGCCAGCAGCCAAGAGAGACAGGGGTATTCACCCCTCCACTTT	CASSQERQGYSPLHF
NA	NA	TRBV6-2/TRBV6-3	TRBJ2-4	TGTGCCAGCAGCGGATTAGCGGCCAAAAACATTCAGTACTTC	CASSGLAAKNIQYF